This TCR beta chain derives from a study of a mutant IDH1 vaccine in newly diagnosed glioma. Regarding the study as a whole: Immune responses induced by the vaccine were seen in approximately 93% of patients, spanning multiple MHC alleles.

The repertoire was sequenced with immunoSEQ multiplex PCR; TCRdb's copy has only in-frame clones and lacks some. The sample consists of about 30,000 clones, approximately 80% of them appearing once. The time point denotes: week 23, last vaccination. Vaccine doses each comprised 300 ug of mutant IDH1 20-mer peptide, with topical imiquimod. New astrocytomas of WHO grade 3 or 4 that were IDH1-mutant and ATRX-lost were found in the donors. Trimming stripped 5 bases from V and 6 bases from J, with 17 bases between. CDR3 size: 14 residues. The V gene's germline CDR1 is SGHDN and CDR2 FVKESK. Worth noting for this clone: Its antigen is unidentified.

Source: PBMCs, taken from a glioma patient whose treatment included an IDH1 peptide vaccine. This rearrangement joins TRBV14 to TRBJ2-7; TRBD1 or TRBD2 may be the D gene (5 bases each). The sequence came from a woman aged 18 to 35 with glioma. The CDR3 DNA reads as TGTGCCAGCAGCACCCCGGGGCGCTCGGGCGAGCAGTACTTC. It specifies CASSTPGRSGEQYF.